One and the same sample provided the 15 T cell receptor beta chains below, sequenced in a study of regulatory T cells in long-lasting Graves disease. Researchers made TCR beta libraries by using iRepertoire HTBI primers and running Arm-PCR on CDR3 regions. TCRdb passed the multiplex PCR reads through MiXCR, listing each CDR3 protein once. The sample shows roughly 400,000 distinct CDR3 sequences, roughly 23% of them seen only once. Regarding time point: persistent/refractory GD, antithyroid drugs over 5 years with positive TRAb. From PBMCs, RNA was extracted and then used to make the TCR library. The sequencing used peripheral blood mononuclear cells (PBMCs), collected when the disease was refractory, from a patient treated with antithyroid drugs. These receptors all stem from a female donor with Graves disease.

The J gene is TRBJ2-7, the V gene TRBV18; TRBD2 matches at 11 bases. The CDR3 length is 19 residues. V was clipped by 3 bases and J by 4 bases; unmatched bases: 17. The germline CDR1 and CDR2 sequences are KGHSH and LQKENI. This chain's CDR3 is CASSPGQGGGSGRGYEQYF. The CDR3 DNA reads as TGTGCCAGCTCACCCGGACAGGGCGGCGGTAGCGGGAGGGGTTACGAGCAGTACTTC.

V and J are TRBV20-1 and TRBJ2-7; a weak D match, TRBD1 (6 bases). The V gene's germline CDR1 is DFQATT and CDR2 SNEGSKA (reference sequence). The CDR3 contains 12 residues. Trimming took 1 base from V and 4 from J, leaving 8 bases between them. CDR3 coding DNA: TGCAGTGCTAGAGCAGGGGAATACGAGCAGTACTTC. It codes for CSARAGEYEQYF.

This clonotype has ten or more counts. The chain combines TRBV5-5 with TRBJ2-5; 7 bases match TRBD1. Germline V CDR1 and CDR2: SGHKS, YYEKEE (reference sequence). The CDR3 is 15 residues long. With 1 base clipped from V and 5 bases from J, the junction kept 8 bases outside the gene matches. The CDR3 reads CASSLTRDRYETQYF. CDR3 nucleotides: TGTGCCAGCAGCTTGACACGGGACAGATACGAGACCCAGTACTTC. The full variable domain, completed using reference TRBV5-5 and TRBJ2-5, is DAGVTQSPTHLIKTRGQQVTLRCSPISGHKSVSWYQQVLGQGPQFIFQYYEKEERGRGNFPDRFSARQFPNYSSELNVNALLLGDSALYLCASSLTRDRYETQYFGPGTRLLVL.

This chain links TRBV6-1 with TRBJ1-5; D gene uncertain. From germline, CDR1 is MNHNS and CDR2 SASEGT. V lost 5 bases and J 6 bases, leaving 14 bases between the germline ends. The CDR3 covers 14 residues. The CDR3 reads CASSLELLPQPQHF. The CDR3 DNA is TGTGCCAGCAGTCTTGAGCTTTTACCTCAGCCCCAGCATTTT.

This clonotype was seen only a few times. A read error is possible here, since a much larger clone lies one base away. The chain combines TRBV6-2 or TRBV6-3 with TRBJ2-7; no clear D. The CDR3 has 15 residues. The germline V gene has CDR1 MNHEY and CDR2 SVGEGT. With 5 bases removed from V and 4 bases from J, the gap between germline ends came to 18 bases. The CDR3 region is CASSRCEELGYEQYF. The CDR3 coding sequence is TGTGCCAGCAGTCGTTGTGAGGAACTCGGGTACGAGCAGTACTTC.

The table lists this clonotype with a few counts. The chain is built from TRBV20-1 and TRBJ1-2; D is unclear. Trimming cost V 5 bases and J 2 bases, with 15 bases left between them. The CDR3 runs to 14 residues. Germline values: CDR1 DFQATT, CDR2 SNEGSKA (reference sequence). In nucleotides, the CDR3 is TGCAGTGCTCCGGACGTGGGGAGGAACTATGGCTACACCTTC. The encoded protein is CSAPDVGRNYGYTF.

This clonotype was counted many times. The chain recombines TRBV11-2 with TRBJ2-7; 8 nucleotides agree with TRBD2. V lost 5 bases to trimming and J lost 2 bases; unmatched junction nucleotides: 5. This CDR3 has 14 amino acids. CDR1 is SGHAT and CDR2 is FQNNGV in the germline V gene. The CDR3 is CASSPTAGAYEQYF. Written as DNA, the CDR3 is TGTGCCAGCAGCCCCACAGCGGGAGCCTACGAGCAGTACTTC.

The V and J genes are TRBV2 and TRBJ2-3; the D gene is possibly TRBD1 (6 bases). This CDR3 is built from 14 residues. V lost 6 bases to trimming and J lost 9 bases, with 19 bases between them. From germline, CDR1 is SNHLY and CDR2 FYNNEI. The CDR3 spells CASSVQGCASTQYF. The CDR3 nucleotides are TGTGCCAGCAGCGTACAGGGTTGCGCCTCAACGCAGTATTTT. Full variable domain (remainder filled in from reference TRBV2 and TRBJ2-3): EPEVTQTPSHQVTQMGQEVILRCVPISNHLYFYWYRQILGQKVEFLVSFYNNEISEKSEIFDDQFSVERPDGSNFTLKIRSTKLEDSAMYFCASSVQGCASTQYFGPGTRLTVL.

This chain connects TRBV5-1 to TRBJ2-3; 7 bases are a match to TRBD1. The CDR3 is made up of 14 amino acids. Losses at the gene ends were 6 bases for V and 2 bases for J; bases not matched to a gene: 6. CDR1 is SGHRS and CDR2 is YFSETQ in the germline V gene. The CDR3 DNA is TGCGCCAGCACCCGGGACAGACACACAGATACGCAGTATTTT. Encoded protein: CASTRDRHTDTQYF. Drawing the rest from reference TRBV5-1 and TRBJ2-3, the complete variable domain is KAGVTQTPRYLIKTRGQQVTLSCSPISGHRSVSWYQQTPGQGLQFLFEYFSETQRNKGNFPGRFSGRQFSNSRSEMNVSTLELGDSALYLCASTRDRHTDTQYFGPGTRLTVL.

For this clonotype: A much larger clone differs from this one at a single base, so this may be a read error. The CDR3 does not close with the conserved phenylalanine or tryptophan, likely indicating a read error. V is TRBV27 and J is TRBJ1-1; D is uncertain. This CDR3 spans 13 amino acids. In germline, CDR1 is MNHEY, CDR2 SMNVEV (reference sequence). V was trimmed by 5 bases and J by 4 bases, leaving 11 bases between them. CDR3 amino acids: CASSHSRGTEAFS. The CDR3 bases are TGTGCCAGCAGTCATTCCAGAGGCACTGAAGCTTTCTCT.

This clonotype was picked up many times. The V and J genes are TRBV28 and TRBJ1-1; D is uncertain. Looked up from germline, CDR1 is MDHEN and CDR2 is SYDVKM. This CDR3 region has 14 residues. V was cut by 6 bases and J by 2 bases, with 13 bases left in between. This CDR3 is CASSPPEVNTEAFF. The CDR3 DNA reads as TGTGCCAGCAGCCCCCCTGAGGTCAACACTGAAGCTTTCTTT.

This clonotype was detected ten times or more. The chain joins TRBV7-9 to TRBJ1-6; 7 positions match TRBD1. Germline V lookup: CDR1 SEHNR, CDR2 FQNEAQ (reference sequence). The CDR3 is 13 residues long. The ends lost 5 bases at V and 7 bases at J; junction bases unmatched: 2. This CDR3 is CASSPDRNSPLHF. Written as DNA, the CDR3 is TGTGCCAGCAGCCCGGACAGGAATTCACCCCTCCACTTT.

The V call is TRBV5-1, the J call TRBJ1-6; weak D call: TRBD1 (5 bases). V was cut by 1 base and J by 5 bases, with 10 bases left in between. Germline V gives CDR1 SGHRS, CDR2 YFSETQ. This CDR3 is 15 amino acids long. DNA for the CDR3: TGCGCCAGCAGCTTGCGACAGAACAATAATTCACCCCTCCACTTT. It yields the protein CASSLRQNNNSPLHF.

This clonotype was seen repeatedly, ten times or more. The J gene is TRBJ2-2, the V gene TRBV28; TRBD1 agrees at 8 bases. V lost 3 bases, J lost 3 bases, and 3 bases stayed unmatched. CDR1 MDHEN and CDR2 SYDVKM come from the germline V gene. There are 15 residues in the CDR3. CDR3 residues: CASSLGRGHTGELFF. CDR3 sequence (DNA): TGTGCCAGCAGTTTGGGCAGGGGGCACACCGGGGAGCTGTTTTTT.

On this clonotype: A read error may be the cause here, since a much bigger clone is one base away. This sequence joins TRBV6-1 and TRBJ2-7, with D perhaps matching TRBD1 or TRBD2 (6 bases each). This CDR3 has 13 amino acids. The V gene's germline CDR1 is MNHNS and CDR2 SASEGT. V was trimmed by 7 bases and J by 4 bases, leaving 14 bases between them. The DNA for the CDR3 is TGTGCCAGCAATAGGGGGGCCCCATACGAGCAGTACTTC. It specifies CASNRGAPYEQYF.